This T cell receptor beta chain was profiled in a study of T cells in Graves' hyperthyroidism and ophthalmopathy. Points from the study as a whole: Progression to ophthalmopathy was predicted a median of about 6.6 months early. The blood repertoire included most of the expanded thyroid clonotypes above 0.001.

TCR beta CDR3 sequences were amplified from RNA transcripts. Initially, a first-round RT-PCR of the TCR CDR3 employed the HTBI primer set. TCRdb re-derived calls from the multiplex PCR reads in MiXCR, one entry per CDR3 protein. This sample has roughly 57,000 distinct CDR3 sequences, with under 70% found just once. Every diagnosis used clinical symptoms, serum thyroxine and TRAb, thyroid ultrasound and orbital computed tomography. PBMCs came from around 9.7 ml fresh peripheral blood. The germline gives CDR1 DFQATT, CDR2 SNEGSKA (reference sequence). The trim removed 3 bases at V and 9 bases at J, leaving 7 bases unmatched. This CDR3 is 14 amino acids long. As for this clonotype: Antigen specificity is unknown.

The chain is built from TRBV20-1 and TRBJ1-6; 8 bases are a match to TRBD1. Sequences were obtained from blood. The TCR sequence derives from a woman in her fifties or sixties with Graves' ophthalmopathy. This chain's CDR3 is CSASRAGGSSPLHF. Here the CDR3 DNA reads TGCAGTGCTAGTAGAGCAGGGGGCAGTTCACCCCTCCACTTT.